These T cell receptor beta chains were read from a single sample in a study of blood T cells in healthy people across ages. TCRdb itself ran the 5' RACE reads through MiXCR, one entry per CDR3 protein. This sample yields roughly 1.9 million distinct CDR3 sequences, of which approximately 39% are seen a single time; around 23% belongs to the top ten. The sample comprised blood. Receptors originate from a human donor in good health. The CDR3 runs from the conserved cysteine through the conserved F or W. D genes are given only for firm matches. Some rows mark clone size as missing; the rest say once, few, many or name a class of expanded clone.

NA	TRBV5-1	TRBJ2-6	NA	TGCGCCAGCAGCTTGCAACTTGAAGGGGCCAACGTCCTGACTTTC	CASSLQLEGANVLTF
TRBD1	TRBV6-5	TRBJ1-4	NA	TGTGCCAGCAGTTACGGGTCGGGACAGCATGAAAAACTGTTTTTT	CASSYGSGQHEKLFF
NA	TRBV20-1	TRBJ2-7	NA	TGCAGTGCTAGTGTGGTGAGGGTTTTGGGATTCCCTTACGAGCAGTACTTC	CSASVVRVLGFPYEQYF
NA	TRBV7-2	TRBJ1-2	NA	TGTGCCAGCAGCTTAGATGGGGACACCTACTATGGCTACACCTTC	CASSLDGDTYYGYTF
TRBD1	TRBV12-3/TRBV12-4	TRBJ2-5	NA	TGTGCCAGCAGTACGACAGGGGCCATCGCCGGTGGGACCCAGTACTTC	CASSTTGAIAGGTQYF
NA	TRBV30	TRBJ1-1	NA	TGTGCCTCAGATCAGGGGTCGCACACTGAAGCTTTCTTT	CASDQGSHTEAFF
TRBD2	TRBV9	TRBJ2-5	NA	TGTGCCAGCAGCGTATCGCTAGCGGTTGGTGGAGAGACCCAGTACTTC	CASSVSLAVGGETQYF
NA	TRBV10-3	TRBJ1-2	few	TGTGCCATCGCTGGGGCGAGTAAGCAGGGCTACACCTTC	CAIAGASKQGYTF
TRBD2	TRBV9	TRBJ2-3	NA	TGTGCCAGCAGCAGTAGCGGGGGGACTCGCACAGATACGCAGTATTTT	CASSSSGGTRTDTQYF
TRBD1	TRBV5-1	TRBJ2-1	NA	TGCGCCAGCAGCTTGAGGGGACAGGGGTTATATGAGCAGTTCTTC	CASSLRGQGLYEQFF
NA	TRBV6-6	TRBJ2-7	NA	TGTGCCAGCAGGAGGGATATCTACGAGCAGTACTTC	CASRRDIYEQYF
TRBD1	TRBV10-3	TRBJ1-2	NA	TGTGCCACCACCAGCGAATACGACGACAGGGGAAACTATGGCTACGCCTTC	CATTSEYDDRGNYGYAF
NA	TRBV6-2/TRBV6-3	TRBJ2-1	NA	TGTGCCAGCAGAGTGAACCCGACCACCTACAATGAGCAGTTCTTC	CASRVNPTTYNEQFF
NA	TRBV2	TRBJ1-5	few	TGTGCCAGCAGGGGGGACGGCCTAAATCAGCCCCAGCATTTT	CASRGDGLNQPQHF
NA	TRBV4-1	TRBJ2-1	few	TGCGCCAGCAGCCAAGACCAGGGGGAGGCCAATGAGCAGTTCTTC	CASSQDQGEANEQFF
NA	TRBV4-3	TRBJ1-2	NA	TGCGCCAGCAGCCAAGGATCCACCAGCGCCTATGGCTACACCTTC	CASSQGSTSAYGYTF
TRBD2	TRBV20-1	TRBJ2-7	NA	TGCAGTGCCCGAGCGGGGGTGATCTACAATGAGCAGTACTTC	CSARAGVIYNEQYF
NA	TRBV27	TRBJ2-6	once	TGTGCCAGCAGTGAAGCTCCATCTGGGGCCAACGTCCTGACTTTC	CASSEAPSGANVLTF
TRBD1	TRBV12-3/TRBV12-4	TRBJ1-2	NA	TGTGCCAGCAGTTCGATCGACAGGGCAGGTTACACCTTC	CASSSIDRAGYTF
NA	TRBV11-2	TRBJ1-1	few	TGTGCCAGCAGCATTACGGTACGTCTTGAAGCTTTCTTT	CASSITVRLEAFF
TRBD1	TRBV11-3	TRBJ2-1	NA	TGTGCCAGCAGCACGATCACAGGGGTTAAGCAGTTCTTC	CASSTITGVKQFF
TRBD2	TRBV9	TRBJ2-1	few	TGTGCCAGCAGCGATAATCTCGCGGGGGGGCCCTACAATGAGCAGTTCTTC	CASSDNLAGGPYNEQFF
TRBD2	TRBV20-1	TRBJ2-7	NA	TGCAGTGCCGACCGGGACTACGTATACGAGCAGTACTTC	CSADRDYVYEQYF
NA	TRBV29-1	TRBJ2-7	NA	TGCACTGTTTCTGTAAAGTATGGCAGCGATCTTTCCTACGAGCAGTACTTC	CTVSVKYGSDLSYEQYF
NA	TRBV7-9	TRBJ2-4	few	TGTGCCAGCAGCTTCCTCAGGGGTGCAGAAAACATTCAGTACTTC	CASSFLRGAENIQYF
TRBD1	TRBV12-3/TRBV12-4	TRBJ2-1	NA	TGTGCCAGCAGCCGACCCGGGACAGGGATCTACAATGAGCAGTTCTTC	CASSRPGTGIYNEQFF
NA	TRBV10-2	TRBJ1-2	NA	TGCGCCAGCAGTGACGGGACAAATAATGGCTATGACTACACCTTC	CASSDGTNNGYDYTF
NA	TRBV11-3	TRBJ2-2	NA	TGTGCCAGCAGCTTGTTCCAGGGAGGTGCCGGGGAGCTGTTTTTT	CASSLFQGGAGELFF
NA	TRBV7-9	TRBJ2-3	few	TGTGCCAGCAGCAAGACGTCAGATACGCAGTATTTT	CASSKTSDTQYF
NA	TRBV10-3	TRBJ1-2	NA	TGTGCCACCAGACCGGGACCATCCTCCTATGGCTACACCTTC	CATRPGPSSYGYTF
NA	TRBV2	TRBJ1-1	once	TGTGCCAGCTCTACCCAGAGAGACACTGAAGCTTTCTTT	CASSTQRDTEAFF
NA	TRBV2	TRBJ2-3	few	TGTGCCAGCTGCGTCGGAGCTCCCGGCACAGATACGCAGTATTTT	CASCVGAPGTDTQYF
NA	TRBV10-3	TRBJ2-7	many	TGTGCCGTTAAAGAGGAGCAATCCTACGAGCAGTACTTC	CAVKEEQSYEQYF
NA	TRBV5-1	TRBJ1-2	NA	TGCGCCAGTGAAGACCCCGGGGGTAACTATGGCTACACCTTC	CASEDPGGNYGYTF
NA	TRBV7-6	TRBJ2-1	NA	TGTGCCAGCAGCTTATCTATCCTTGGGGCCTACAATGAGCAGTTCTTC	CASSLSILGAYNEQFF
NA	TRBV12-3/TRBV12-4	TRBJ2-3	NA	TGTGCCAGCAGTTGCCTAGATGCGCAGTATTTT	CASSCLDAQYF
TRBD1	TRBV9	TRBJ1-2	NA	TGTGCCAGCAGCGGCGAGTCGTTCCCCAGACTGACAGGGACACTTAAATATTCCGGCTACACCTTC	CASSGESFPRLTGTLKYSGYTF
TRBD1	TRBV29-1	TRBJ2-1	few	TGCAGCCTCGATGGGACAGGGAGTTACAATGAGCAGTTCTTC	CSLDGTGSYNEQFF
TRBD1	TRBV9	TRBJ2-7	NA	TGTGCCAGCAGCGTAGGGGGACAGGGAAACGAGCAGTACTTC	CASSVGGQGNEQYF
NA	TRBV29-1	TRBJ1-2	NA	TGCAGCGGTGCAGGGGCAGGGCCGTTAAGTGGCTACACCTTC	CSGAGAGPLSGYTF
NA	TRBV5-1	TRBJ2-7	few	TGCGCCAGCAGAGGGGGAGACCCATCCTACGAGCAGTACTTC	CASRGGDPSYEQYF